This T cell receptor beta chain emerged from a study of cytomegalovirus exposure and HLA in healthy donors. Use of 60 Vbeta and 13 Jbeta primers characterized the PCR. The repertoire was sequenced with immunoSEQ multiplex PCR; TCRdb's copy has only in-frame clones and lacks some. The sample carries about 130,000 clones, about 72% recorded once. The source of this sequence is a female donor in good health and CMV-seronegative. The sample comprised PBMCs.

For the CDR3, the DNA is TGTGCCAGCAGCCCCACCTGGGGGGTAAGTGGCTACACCTTC. Protein sequence: CASSPTWGVSGYTF. The chain employs TRBV6-6 and TRBJ1-2, with a weak D call TRBD1 (5 bases). This CDR3 has 14 residues. With 6 bases removed from V and 7 bases from J, the gap between germline ends came to 18 bases. CDR1 is MNHNY, CDR2 SVGAGI, per germline (reference sequence).